This T cell receptor (beta chain) was profiled in a study of blood T cell dynamics during melanoma immunotherapy. TCRdb's copy holds only in-frame clones and misses some; the assay was immunoSEQ multiplex PCR. Counted here are around 10,000 clones, roughly 90% occurring once; the ten biggest clones make up less than 25%. The CDR3 spans 16 residues. Trimming left V 0 bases short and J 2 bases short, with 8 bases between. The germline gives CDR1 WSHSY, CDR2 SAAADI. Regarding time point: week 3, after first cycle of checkpoint inhibitor. Patients had no prior systemic cancer treatment, immunosuppressants or other active cancers.

This clonotype originated in a human donor with melanoma. The sequences come from blood, collected from a patient treated with checkpoint blockade. J is TRBJ2-6 and V is TRBV10-2; D not certain. CDR3 nucleotides: TGCGCCAGCAGTGAGTCGGTGGGTGCTGGGGCCAACGTCCTGACTTTC. Amino acids: CASSESVGAGANVLTF.